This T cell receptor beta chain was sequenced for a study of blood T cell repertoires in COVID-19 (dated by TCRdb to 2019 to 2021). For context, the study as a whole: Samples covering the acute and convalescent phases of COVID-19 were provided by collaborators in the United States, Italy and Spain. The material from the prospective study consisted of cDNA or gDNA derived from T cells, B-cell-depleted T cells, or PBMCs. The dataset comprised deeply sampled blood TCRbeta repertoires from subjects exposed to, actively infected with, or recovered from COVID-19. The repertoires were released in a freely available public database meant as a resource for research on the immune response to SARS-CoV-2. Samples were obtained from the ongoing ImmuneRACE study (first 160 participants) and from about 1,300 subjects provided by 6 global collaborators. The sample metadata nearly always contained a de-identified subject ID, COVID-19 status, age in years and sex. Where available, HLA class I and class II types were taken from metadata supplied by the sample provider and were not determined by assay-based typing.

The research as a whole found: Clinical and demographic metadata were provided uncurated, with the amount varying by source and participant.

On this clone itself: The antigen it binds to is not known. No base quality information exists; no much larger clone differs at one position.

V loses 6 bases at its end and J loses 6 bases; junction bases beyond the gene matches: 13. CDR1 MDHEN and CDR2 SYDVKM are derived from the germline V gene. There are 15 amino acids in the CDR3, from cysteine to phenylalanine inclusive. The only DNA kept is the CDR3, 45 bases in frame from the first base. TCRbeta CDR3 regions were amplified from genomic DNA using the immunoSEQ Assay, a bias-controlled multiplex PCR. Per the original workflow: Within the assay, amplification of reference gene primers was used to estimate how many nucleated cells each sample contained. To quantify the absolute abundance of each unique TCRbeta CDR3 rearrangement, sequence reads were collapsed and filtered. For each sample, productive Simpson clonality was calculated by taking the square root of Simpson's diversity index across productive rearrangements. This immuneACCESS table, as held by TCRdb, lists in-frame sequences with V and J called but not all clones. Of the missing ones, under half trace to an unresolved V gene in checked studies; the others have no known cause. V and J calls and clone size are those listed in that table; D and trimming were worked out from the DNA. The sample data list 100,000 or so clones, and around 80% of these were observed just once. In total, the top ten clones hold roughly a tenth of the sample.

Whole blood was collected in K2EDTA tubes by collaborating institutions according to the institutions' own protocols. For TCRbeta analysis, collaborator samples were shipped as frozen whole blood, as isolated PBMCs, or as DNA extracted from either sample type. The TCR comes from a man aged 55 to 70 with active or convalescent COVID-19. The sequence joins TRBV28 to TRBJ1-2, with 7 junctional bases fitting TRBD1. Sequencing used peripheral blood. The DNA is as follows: TGTGCCAGCAGCCAAAGGCCAGGGGGGCGTGATGGCTACACCTTC. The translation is CASSQRPGGRDGYTF.